This TCR beta chain comes out of a study of cytomegalovirus exposure and HLA in healthy donors. Study results and caveats: There was a cluster of highly shared sequence variants that was likely a sequencing artifact. When the data were analyzed later, several of the most significant clusters appeared to be linked to common viral pathogens.

13 Jbeta primers and 60 Vbeta primers were used for the PCR. Clones were read by immunoSEQ multiplex PCR, and TCRdb kept only the in-frame ones, dropping some. In the table there are about 200,000 clones, around 77% of which are singletons. To note about this clone: Its antigen is not known.

The V segment lost 7 bases and the J segment 0 bases; nucleotides outside the gene matches: 5. The germline V gene encodes CDR1 SQVTM and CDR2 ANQGSEA. The length of the CDR3 is 13 residues. Sample: PBMCs. The receptor's source is a woman aged 30 to 39 in good health and CMV-seronegative. The rearrangement uses TRBV29-1 and TRBJ1-1, with 7 bases fitting TRBD1. CDR3 nucleotide sequence: TGCAGCGCTTTGGGACAGTTGAACACTGAAGCTTTCTTT. Translating gives CSALGQLNTEAFF.